This T cell receptor beta chain is drawn from a study of cytomegalovirus exposure and HLA in healthy donors. Points from the study as a whole: Among immune exposure information, only CMV serostatus was available. When a later analysis was performed, an Asian-associated ancestry cluster reportedly had fewer N-insertions than the roughly 700-donor mean.

Primers for the PCR totalled 60 Vbeta and 13 Jbeta. The table came from immunoSEQ multiplex PCR; TCRdb's copy has only in-frame clones and leaves some out. The sample has 150,000 to 200,000 clones; 62% are singletons. Turning to this clone: No antigen is known for it.

The sequenced sample was PBMCs. The source of this sequence is a man aged 35 to 55 in good health and CMV-seronegative.

DNA of the CDR3: TGTGCCAGCAGCTTTGGGGCCCCGGACACTGAAGCTTTCTTT. It encodes CASSFGAPDTEAFF. The V and J genes are TRBV7-9 and TRBJ1-1; TRBD1 is a possible D gene (5 bases). Germline V gives CDR1 SEHNR, CDR2 FQNEAQ (reference sequence). V lost 3 bases, J lost 3 bases, and 11 bases lay in between. This CDR3 spans 14 amino acids.